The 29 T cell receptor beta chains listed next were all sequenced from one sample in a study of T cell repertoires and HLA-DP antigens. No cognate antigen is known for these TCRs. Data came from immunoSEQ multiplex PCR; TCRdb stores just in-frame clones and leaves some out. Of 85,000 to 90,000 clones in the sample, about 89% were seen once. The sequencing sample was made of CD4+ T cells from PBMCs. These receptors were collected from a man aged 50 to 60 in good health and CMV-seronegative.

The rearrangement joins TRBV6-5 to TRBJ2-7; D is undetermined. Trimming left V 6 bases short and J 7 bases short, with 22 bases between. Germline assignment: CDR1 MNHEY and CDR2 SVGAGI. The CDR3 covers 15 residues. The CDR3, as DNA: TGTGCCAGCAGCCCGATCAGTTATCGGTCCCTTGAGCAGTACTTC. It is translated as CASSPISYRSLEQYF.

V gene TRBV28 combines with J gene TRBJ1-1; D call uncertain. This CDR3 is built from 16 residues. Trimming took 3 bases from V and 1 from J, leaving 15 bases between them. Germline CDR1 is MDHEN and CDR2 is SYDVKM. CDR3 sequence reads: CASSFSLWGANTEAFF. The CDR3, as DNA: TGTGCCAGCAGTTTTTCCCTCTGGGGTGCGAACACTGAAGCTTTCTTT.

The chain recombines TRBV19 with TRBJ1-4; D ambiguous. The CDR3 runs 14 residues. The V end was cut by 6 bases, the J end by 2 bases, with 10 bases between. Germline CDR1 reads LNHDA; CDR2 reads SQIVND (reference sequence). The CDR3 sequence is CASRAGRTNEKLFF. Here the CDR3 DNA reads TGTGCCAGTAGGGCAGGTCGTACTAATGAAAAACTGTTTTTT. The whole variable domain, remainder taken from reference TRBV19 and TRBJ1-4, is DGGITQSPKYLFRKEGQNVTLSCEQNLNHDAMYWYRQDPGQGLRLIYYSQIVNDFQKGDIAEGYSVSREKKESFPLTVTSAQKNPTAFYLCASRAGRTNEKLFFGSGTQLSVL.

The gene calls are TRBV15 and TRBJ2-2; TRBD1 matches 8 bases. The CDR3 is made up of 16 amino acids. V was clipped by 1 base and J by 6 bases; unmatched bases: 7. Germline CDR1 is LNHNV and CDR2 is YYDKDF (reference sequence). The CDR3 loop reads CATSRGGQGAAGELFF. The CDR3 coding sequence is TGTGCCACCAGCAGAGGGGGGCAGGGGGCTGCCGGGGAGCTGTTTTTT.

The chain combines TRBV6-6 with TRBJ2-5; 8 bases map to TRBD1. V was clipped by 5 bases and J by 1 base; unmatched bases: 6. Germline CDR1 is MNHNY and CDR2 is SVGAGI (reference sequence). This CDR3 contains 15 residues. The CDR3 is CASSNWGQAQETQYF. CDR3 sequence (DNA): TGTGCCAGCAGTAACTGGGGACAGGCCCAAGAGACCCAGTACTTC.

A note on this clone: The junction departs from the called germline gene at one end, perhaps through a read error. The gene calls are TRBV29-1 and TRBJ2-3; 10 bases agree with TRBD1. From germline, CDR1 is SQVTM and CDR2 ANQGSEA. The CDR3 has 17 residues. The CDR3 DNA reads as TGCAGCGTCGCCGGGACAGGGGAGTTTATTAGCAGAGATACGCAGTATTTT. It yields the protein CSVAGTGEFISRDTQYF.

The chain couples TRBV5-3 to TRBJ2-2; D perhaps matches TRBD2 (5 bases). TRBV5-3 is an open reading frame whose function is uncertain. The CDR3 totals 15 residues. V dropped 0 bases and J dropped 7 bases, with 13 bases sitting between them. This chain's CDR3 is CARSLVWEFGGELFF. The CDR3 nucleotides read TGTGCCAGAAGCTTGGTATGGGAGTTCGGCGGGGAGCTGTTTTTT.

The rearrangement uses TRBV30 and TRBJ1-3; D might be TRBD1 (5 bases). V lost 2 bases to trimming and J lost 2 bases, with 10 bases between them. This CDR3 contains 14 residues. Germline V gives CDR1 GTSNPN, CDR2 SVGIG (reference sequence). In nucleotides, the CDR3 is TGTGCCTGGAGTCCCGCAGGGACTGGAAACACCATATATTTT. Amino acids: CAWSPAGTGNTIYF. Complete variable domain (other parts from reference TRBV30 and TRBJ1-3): SQTIHQWPATLVQPVGSPLSLECTVEGTSNPNLYWYRQAAGRGLQLLFYSVGIGQISSEVPQNLSASRPQDRQFILSSKKLLLSDSGFYLCAWSPAGTGNTIYFGEGSWLTVV.

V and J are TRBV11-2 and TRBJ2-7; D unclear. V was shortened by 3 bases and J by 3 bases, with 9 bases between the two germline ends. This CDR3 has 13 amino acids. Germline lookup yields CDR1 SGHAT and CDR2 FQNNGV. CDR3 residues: CASSFARNYEQYF. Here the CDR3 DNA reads TGTGCCAGCAGCTTTGCCAGGAACTACGAGCAGTACTTC.

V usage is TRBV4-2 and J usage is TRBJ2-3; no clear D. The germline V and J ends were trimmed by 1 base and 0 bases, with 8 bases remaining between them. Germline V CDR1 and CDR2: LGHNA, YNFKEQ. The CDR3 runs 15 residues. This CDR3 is CASSQALPSTDTQYF. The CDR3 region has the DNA TGTGCCAGCAGCCAAGCCCTACCCAGCACAGATACGCAGTATTTT.

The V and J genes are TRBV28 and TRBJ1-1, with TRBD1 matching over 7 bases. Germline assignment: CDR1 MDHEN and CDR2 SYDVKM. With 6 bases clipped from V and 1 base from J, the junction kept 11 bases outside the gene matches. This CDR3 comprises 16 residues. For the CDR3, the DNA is TGTGCCAGCAGGACACGACAGGGCAGAGGGAACACTGAAGCTTTCTTT. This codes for CASRTRQGRGNTEAFF.

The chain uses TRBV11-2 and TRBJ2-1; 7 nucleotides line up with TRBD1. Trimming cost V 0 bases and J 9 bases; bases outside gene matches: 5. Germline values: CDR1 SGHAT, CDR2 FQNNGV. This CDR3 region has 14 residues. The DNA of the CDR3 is TGTGCCAGCAGCTTAGAAAGGGGGCGGCCTGAGCAGTTCTTC. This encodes CASSLERGRPEQFF.

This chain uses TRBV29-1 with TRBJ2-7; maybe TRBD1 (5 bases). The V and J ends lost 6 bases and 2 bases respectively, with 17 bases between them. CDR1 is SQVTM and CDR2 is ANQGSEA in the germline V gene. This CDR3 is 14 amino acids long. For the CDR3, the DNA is TGCAGCGTACTCCAATTTGGGGCCACCTACGAGCAGTACTTC. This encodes CSVLQFGATYEQYF.

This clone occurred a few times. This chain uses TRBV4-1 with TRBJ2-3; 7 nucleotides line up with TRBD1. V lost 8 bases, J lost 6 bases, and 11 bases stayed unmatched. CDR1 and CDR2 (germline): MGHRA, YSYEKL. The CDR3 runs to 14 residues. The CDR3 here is CASGKGAPTDTQYF. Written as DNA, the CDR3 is TGCGCCAGCGGGAAGGGGGCCCCGACGGATACGCAGTATTTT.

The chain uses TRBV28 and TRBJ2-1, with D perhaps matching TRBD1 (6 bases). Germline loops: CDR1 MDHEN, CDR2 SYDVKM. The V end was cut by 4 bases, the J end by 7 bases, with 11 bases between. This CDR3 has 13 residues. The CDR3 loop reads CASSSGVYNEQFF. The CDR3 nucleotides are TGTGCCAGCAGTTCAGGGGTTTATAATGAGCAGTTCTTC.

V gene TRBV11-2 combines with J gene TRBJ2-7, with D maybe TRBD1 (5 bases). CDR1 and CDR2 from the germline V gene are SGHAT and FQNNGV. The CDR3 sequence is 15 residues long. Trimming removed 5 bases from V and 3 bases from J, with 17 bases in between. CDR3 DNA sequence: TGTGCCAGCAGCCCGGAGTCTAGGGGCCGCTACGAGCAGTACTTC. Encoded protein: CASSPESRGRYEQYF.

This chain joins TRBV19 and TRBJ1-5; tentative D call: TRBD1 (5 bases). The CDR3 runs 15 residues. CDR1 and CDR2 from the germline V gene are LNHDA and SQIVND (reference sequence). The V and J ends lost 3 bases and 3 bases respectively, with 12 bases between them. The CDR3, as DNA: TGTGCCAGTAGTATGCTGGGCAGGGCCAATCAGCCCCAGCATTTT. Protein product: CASSMLGRANQPQHF.

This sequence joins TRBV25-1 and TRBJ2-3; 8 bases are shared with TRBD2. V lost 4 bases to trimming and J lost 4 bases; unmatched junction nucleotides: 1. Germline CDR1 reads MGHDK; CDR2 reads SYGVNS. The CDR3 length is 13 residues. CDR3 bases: TGTGCCAGCAGTGCGGGAGGGTCAGATACGCAGTATTTT. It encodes CASSAGGSDTQYF.

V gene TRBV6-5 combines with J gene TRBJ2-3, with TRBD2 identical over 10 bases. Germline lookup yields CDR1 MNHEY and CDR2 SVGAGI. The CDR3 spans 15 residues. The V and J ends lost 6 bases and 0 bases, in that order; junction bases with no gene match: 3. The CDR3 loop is CASSGTSVSTDTQYF. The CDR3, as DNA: TGTGCCAGCAGCGGGACTAGCGTAAGCACAGATACGCAGTATTTT.

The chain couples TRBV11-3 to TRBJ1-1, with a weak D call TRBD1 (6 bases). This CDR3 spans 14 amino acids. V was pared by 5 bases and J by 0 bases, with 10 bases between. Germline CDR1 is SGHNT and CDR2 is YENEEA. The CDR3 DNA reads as TGTGCCAGCAGCCTGGACAGTATGAACACTGAAGCTTTCTTT. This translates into CASSLDSMNTEAFF.

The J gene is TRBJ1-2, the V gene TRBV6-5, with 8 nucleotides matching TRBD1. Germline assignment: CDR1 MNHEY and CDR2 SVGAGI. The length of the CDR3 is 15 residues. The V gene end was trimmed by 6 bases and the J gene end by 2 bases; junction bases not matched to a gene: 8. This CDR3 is CASRDWTGKNYGYTF. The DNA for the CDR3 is TGTGCCAGCAGAGATTGGACAGGGAAAAACTATGGCTACACCTTC.

The CDR3 DNA reads as TGCGCCAGCCGCCCTGTTCCGCCTGATACGCAGTATTTT. It translates to CASRPVPPDTQYF. The chain uses TRBV5-1 and TRBJ2-3, with unresolved D. V was shortened by 7 bases and J by 6 bases, with 15 bases between the two germline ends. The CDR3 is made up of 13 amino acids. Germline V gene sequence: CDR1 SGHRS, CDR2 YFSETQ.

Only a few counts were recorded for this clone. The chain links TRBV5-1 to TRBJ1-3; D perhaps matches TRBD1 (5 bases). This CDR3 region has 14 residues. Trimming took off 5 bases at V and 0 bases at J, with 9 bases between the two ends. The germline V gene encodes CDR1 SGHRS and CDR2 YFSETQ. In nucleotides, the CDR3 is TGCGCCAGCAGTAGGGGCCTCTCTGGAAACACCATATATTTT. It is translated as CASSRGLSGNTIYF. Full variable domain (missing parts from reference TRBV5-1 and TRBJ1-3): KAGVTQTPRYLIKTRGQQVTLSCSPISGHRSVSWYQQTPGQGLQFLFEYFSETQRNKGNFPGRFSGRQFSNSRSEMNVSTLELGDSALYLCASSRGLSGNTIYFGEGSWLTVV.

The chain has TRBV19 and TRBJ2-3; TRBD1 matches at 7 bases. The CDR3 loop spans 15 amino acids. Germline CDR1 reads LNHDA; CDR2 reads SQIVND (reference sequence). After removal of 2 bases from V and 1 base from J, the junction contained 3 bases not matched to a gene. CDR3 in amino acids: CASSIITGGTDTQYF. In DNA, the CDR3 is TGTGCCAGTAGTATAATAACAGGGGGCACAGATACGCAGTATTTT.

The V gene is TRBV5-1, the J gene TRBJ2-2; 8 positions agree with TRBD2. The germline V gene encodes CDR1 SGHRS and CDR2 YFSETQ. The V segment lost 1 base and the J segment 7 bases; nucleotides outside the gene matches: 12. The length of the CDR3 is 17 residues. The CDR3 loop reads CASSLRSGSPWGGELFF. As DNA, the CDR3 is TGCGCCAGCAGCTTGAGGAGCGGGAGCCCATGGGGCGGGGAGCTGTTTTTT. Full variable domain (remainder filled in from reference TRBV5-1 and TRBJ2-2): KAGVTQTPRYLIKTRGQQVTLSCSPISGHRSVSWYQQTPGQGLQFLFEYFSETQRNKGNFPGRFSGRQFSNSRSEMNVSTLELGDSALYLCASSLRSGSPWGGELFFGEGSRLTVL.

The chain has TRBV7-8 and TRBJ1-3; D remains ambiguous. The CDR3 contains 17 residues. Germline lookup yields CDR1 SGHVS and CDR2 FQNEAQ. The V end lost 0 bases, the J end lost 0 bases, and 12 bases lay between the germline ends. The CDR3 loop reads CASSLATGTTSGNTIYF. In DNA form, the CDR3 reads TGTGCCAGCAGCTTAGCGACGGGAACTACCTCTGGAAACACCATATATTTT.

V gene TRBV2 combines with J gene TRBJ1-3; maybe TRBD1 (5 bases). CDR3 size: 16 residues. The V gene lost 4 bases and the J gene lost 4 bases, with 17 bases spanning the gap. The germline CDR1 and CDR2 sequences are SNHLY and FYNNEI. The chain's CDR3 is CASSGGTVSWGNTIYF. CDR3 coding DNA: TGTGCCAGCAGTGGGGGGACCGTTTCCTGGGGAAACACCATATATTTT.

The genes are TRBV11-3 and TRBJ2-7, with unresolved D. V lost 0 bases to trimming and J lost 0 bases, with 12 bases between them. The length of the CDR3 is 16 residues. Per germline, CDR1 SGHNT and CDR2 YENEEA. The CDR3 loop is CASSLDLRFSSYEQYF. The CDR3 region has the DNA TGTGCCAGCAGCTTAGATCTCAGGTTCAGCTCCTACGAGCAGTACTTC.

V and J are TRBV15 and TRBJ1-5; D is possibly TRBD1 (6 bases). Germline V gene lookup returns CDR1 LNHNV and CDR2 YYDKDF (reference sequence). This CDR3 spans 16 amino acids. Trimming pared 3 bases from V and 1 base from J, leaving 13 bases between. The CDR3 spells CATSSPRGGSNQPQHF. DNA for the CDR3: TGTGCCACCAGCAGCCCCAGGGGAGGAAGCAATCAGCCCCAGCATTTT. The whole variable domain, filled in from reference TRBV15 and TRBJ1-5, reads DAMVIQNPRYQVTQFGKPVTLSCSQTLNHNVMYWYQQKSSQAPKLLFHYYDKDFNNEADTPDNFQSRRPNTSFCFLDIRSPGLGDTAMYLCATSSPRGGSNQPQHFGDGTRLSIL.